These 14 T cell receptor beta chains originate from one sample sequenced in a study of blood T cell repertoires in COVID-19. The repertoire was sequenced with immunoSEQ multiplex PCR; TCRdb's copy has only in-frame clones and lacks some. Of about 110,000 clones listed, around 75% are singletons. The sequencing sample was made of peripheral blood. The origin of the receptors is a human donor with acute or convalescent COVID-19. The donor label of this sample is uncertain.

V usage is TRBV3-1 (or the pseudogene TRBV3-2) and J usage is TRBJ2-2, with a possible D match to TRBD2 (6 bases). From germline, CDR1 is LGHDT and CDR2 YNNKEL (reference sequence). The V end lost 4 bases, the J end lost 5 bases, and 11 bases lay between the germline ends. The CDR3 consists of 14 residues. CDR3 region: CASSPTGVTGELFF. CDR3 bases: TGTGCCAGCAGCCCTACGGGGGTAACCGGGGAGCTGTTTTTT.

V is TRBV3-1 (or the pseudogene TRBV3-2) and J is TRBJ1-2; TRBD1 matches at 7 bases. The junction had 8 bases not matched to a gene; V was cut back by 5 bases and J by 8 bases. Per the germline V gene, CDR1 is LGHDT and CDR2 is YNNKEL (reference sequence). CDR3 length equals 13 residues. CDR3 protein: CASSVNRGSGYTF. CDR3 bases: TGTGCCAGCAGCGTAAACAGGGGATCGGGCTACACCTTC.

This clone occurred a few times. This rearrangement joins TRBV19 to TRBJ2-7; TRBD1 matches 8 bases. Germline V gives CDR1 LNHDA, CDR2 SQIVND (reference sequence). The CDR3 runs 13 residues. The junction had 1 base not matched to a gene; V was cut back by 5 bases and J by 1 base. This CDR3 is CASSGDRSYEQYF. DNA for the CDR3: TGTGCCAGTAGTGGGGACAGGTCCTACGAGCAGTACTTC.

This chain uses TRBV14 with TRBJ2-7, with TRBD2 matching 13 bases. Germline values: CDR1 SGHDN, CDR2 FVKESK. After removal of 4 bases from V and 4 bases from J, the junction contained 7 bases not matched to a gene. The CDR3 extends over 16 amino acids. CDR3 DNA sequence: TGTGCCAGCAGCCCCGAGGGACTAGCGGGGATATACGAGCAGTACTTC. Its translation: CASSPEGLAGIYEQYF.

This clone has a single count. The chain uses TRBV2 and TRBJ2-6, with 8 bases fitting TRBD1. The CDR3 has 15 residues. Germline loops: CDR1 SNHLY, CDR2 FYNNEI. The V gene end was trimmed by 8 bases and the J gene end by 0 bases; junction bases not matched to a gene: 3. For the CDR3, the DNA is TGTGCCAGCGGACAGGGTTCCTCTGGGGCCAACGTCCTGACTTTC. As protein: CASGQGSSGANVLTF.

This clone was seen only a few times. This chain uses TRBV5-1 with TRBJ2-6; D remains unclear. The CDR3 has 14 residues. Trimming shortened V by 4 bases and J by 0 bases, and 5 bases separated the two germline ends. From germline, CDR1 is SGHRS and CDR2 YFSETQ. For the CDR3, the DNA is TGCGCCAGCAGCCTCCTCTCTGGGGCCAACGTCCTGACTTTC. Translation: CASSLLSGANVLTF.

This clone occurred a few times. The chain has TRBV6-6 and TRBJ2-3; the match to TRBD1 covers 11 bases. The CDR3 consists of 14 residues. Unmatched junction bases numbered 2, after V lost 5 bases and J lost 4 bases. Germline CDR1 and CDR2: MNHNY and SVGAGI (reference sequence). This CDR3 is CASSADRGPDTQYF. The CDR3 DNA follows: TGTGCCAGCAGTGCGGACAGGGGGCCAGATACGCAGTATTTT.

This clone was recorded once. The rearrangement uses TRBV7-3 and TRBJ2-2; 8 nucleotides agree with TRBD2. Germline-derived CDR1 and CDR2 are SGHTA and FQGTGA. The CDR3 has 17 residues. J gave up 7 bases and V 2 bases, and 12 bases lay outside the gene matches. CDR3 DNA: TGTGCCAGCAGCTTAGGGCCTTCTGGACTAGCAGTCGGGGAGCTGTTTTTT. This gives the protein CASSLGPSGLAVGELFF.

In DNA form, the CDR3 reads TGTGCCAGCAGCCTGCAATCACAGGGGTCGAACACTGAAGCTTTCTTT. This gives the protein CASSLQSQGSNTEAFF. The chain employs TRBV7-6 and TRBJ1-1; the match to TRBD1 covers 7 bases. The CDR3 is made up of 16 amino acids. Trimming removed 5 bases from V and 1 base from J; junction bases left unmatched: 10. Germline-derived CDR1 and CDR2 are SGHVS and FNYEAQ.

This CDR3 reads CASSRAGITEAFF. In DNA, the CDR3 is TGTGCCAGCAGCAGGGCGGGGATCACTGAAGCTTTCTTT. The V call is TRBV6-5, the J call TRBJ1-1; D is possibly TRBD1 (5 bases). The V gene's germline CDR1 is MNHEY and CDR2 SVGAGI. V lost 6 bases to trimming and J lost 4 bases, with 12 bases between them. This CDR3 spans 13 amino acids.

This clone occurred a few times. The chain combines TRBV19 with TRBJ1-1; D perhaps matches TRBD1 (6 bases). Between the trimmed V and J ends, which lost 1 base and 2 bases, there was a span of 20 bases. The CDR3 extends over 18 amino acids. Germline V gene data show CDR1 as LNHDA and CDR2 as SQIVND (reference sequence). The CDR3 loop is CASSIVSQGRMANTEAFF. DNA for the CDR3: TGTGCCAGTAGTATAGTTTCACAGGGCAGGATGGCAAACACTGAAGCTTTCTTT.

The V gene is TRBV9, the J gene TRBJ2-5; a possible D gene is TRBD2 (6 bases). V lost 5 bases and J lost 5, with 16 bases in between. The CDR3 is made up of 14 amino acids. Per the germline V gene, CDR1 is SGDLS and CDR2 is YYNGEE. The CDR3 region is CASRRGGVDETQYF. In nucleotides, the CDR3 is TGTGCCAGCAGGAGAGGAGGGGTGGACGAGACCCAGTACTTC.

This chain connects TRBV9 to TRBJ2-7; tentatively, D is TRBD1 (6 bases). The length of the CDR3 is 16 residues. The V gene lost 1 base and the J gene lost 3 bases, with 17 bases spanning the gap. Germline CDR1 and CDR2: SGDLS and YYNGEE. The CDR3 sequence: CASSVFFGTRIYEQYV. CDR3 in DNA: TGTGCCAGCAGCGTATTCTTCGGGACACGAATCTACGAGCAGTACGTC.

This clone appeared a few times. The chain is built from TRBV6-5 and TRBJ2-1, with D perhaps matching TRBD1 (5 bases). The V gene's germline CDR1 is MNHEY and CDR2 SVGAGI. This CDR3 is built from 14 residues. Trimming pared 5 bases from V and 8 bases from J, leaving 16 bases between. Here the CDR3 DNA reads TGTGCCAGCAGTCAAAGGTCAGGGTTATATGAGCAGTTCTTC. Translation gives CASSQRSGLYEQFF.